The text below deals with one T cell receptor beta chain. Sequencing used immunoSEQ multiplex PCR; TCRdb keeps in-frame clones, though not all of them. The repertoire has approximately 200,000 clones, roughly 80% of them found once; the top ten carry roughly 3%. The sample is drawn from a study of blood T cell repertoires in COVID-19. This TCR derives from a woman in her 30s who had recovered from COVID-19. The sequenced material came from PBMCs or T cells enriched from blood (not recorded which).

This CDR3 reads CASSSTWSPGTGELFF. CDR3 coding DNA: TGTGCCAGCAGCTCCACATGGAGCCCGGGGACCGGGGAGCTGTTTTTT. The chain carries TRBV13 and TRBJ2-2; D possibly corresponds to TRBD2 (5 bases). The CDR3 is 16 residues long. The V gene's germline CDR1 is PRHDT and CDR2 FYEKMQ (reference sequence). Trimming took off 4 bases at V and 5 bases at J, with 17 bases between the two ends.